This TCR beta chain was retrieved from a study of blood T cell repertoires in COVID-19. Whole-study context: Acute and convalescent COVID-19 specimens originated in the United States, Italy and Spain. Sample material is recorded as cDNA or gDNA derived from T cells, B-cell-depleted T cells, or PBMCs.

From germline, CDR1 is MNHEY and CDR2 SVGAGI. The CDR3 covers 15 residues. The trim removed 5 bases at V and 4 bases at J, leaving 6 bases unmatched. Produced via immunoSEQ multiplex PCR; TCRdb's table is partial and in-frame only. Here the sample spans tens of thousands of clones, 70% to 90% being singletons. The TCR sequence derives from a woman aged 70-85 years with active COVID-19. Sequenced sample: peripheral blood. The chain recombines TRBV6-5 with TRBJ2-5; 11 bases align to TRBD1. For the CDR3, the DNA is TGTGCCAGCAGTACCGGGACAGGGGGGATAGAGACCCAGTACTTC. Its translation: CASSTGTGGIETQYF.